The clone carrying this TCR beta chain appeared a few times. Antigen specificity is unknown. The read ends 3 residues shy of where the CDR3 ends; the end is completed using the germline J gene. This specimen belongs to a study of T cell clonality in common variable immunodeficiency. The CDR3 is 13 residues long. Trimming removed 3 bases at V and 7 bases at J, with 10 bases between. Germline V lookup: CDR1 SGHTA, CDR2 FQGNSA. Study outcomes and limitations: Reportedly, TCR beta sequences from common variable immunodeficiency showed fewer deletions and N-nucleotide insertions. CVID subjects had higher TCRbeta clonality than healthy controls, most marked in about a third. CVID patient heterogeneity limited repertoire-clinical complication correlations.

Sequencing input was equivalent genomic DNA from CVID and controls. The table came from immunoSEQ multiplex PCR; TCRdb's copy has only in-frame clones and leaves some out. The sample contains just over 15,000 clones, none of them singletons. The gene calls are TRBV7-2 and TRBJ2-1, with a tentative D call TRBD2 (5 bases). The material sequenced was peripheral blood mononuclear cells. The sequence came from a human donor with common variable immunodeficiency. Incomplete CDR3 DNA: TGTGCCAGCAGCTTCGCTAGGAGGAATGAG. Translation gives CASSFARRNE. The whole CDR3 protein reads CASSFARRNEQFF.